Listed here are 13 T cell receptor beta chains from one sample, sequenced in a study of blood T cell repertoires in COVID-19. TCRdb's copy holds only in-frame clones and misses some; the assay was immunoSEQ multiplex PCR. The sample records 30,000 to 50,000 clones, approximately 89% being singletons. The sample was peripheral blood. These receptors all stem from a man aged 55 to 69 with acute or convalescent COVID-19.

The CDR3 coding sequence is TGTGCCAGCAGTTTAAGAGCAACAGATACGCAGTATTTT. This translates into CASSLRATDTQYF. V and J are TRBV12-3 or TRBV12-4 and TRBJ2-3; D not certain. Trimming stripped 2 bases from V and 3 bases from J, with 6 bases between. The CDR3 is made up of 13 amino acids.

CDR3 protein: CASSFGTSRSSYNEQFF. CDR3 in DNA: TGTGCCAGCAGTTTCGGGACTAGCCGGAGCTCCTACAATGAGCAGTTCTTC. The V gene is TRBV27, the J gene TRBJ2-1; 9 positions match TRBD2. Germline CDR1 is MNHEY and CDR2 is SMNVEV (reference sequence). The CDR3 runs 17 residues. The ends lost 3 bases at V and 0 bases at J; junction bases unmatched: 6.

This clone was seen a few times. The chain combines TRBV9 with TRBJ2-4; D remains ambiguous. Germline V lookup: CDR1 SGDLS, CDR2 YYNGEE. The CDR3 has 11 amino acids. V was clipped by 7 bases and J by 10 bases, with 12 bases between them. CDR3 residues: CASEANGIQYF. The CDR3 DNA reads as TGTGCCAGCGAGGCAAATGGGATTCAGTACTTC.

On this clone itself: The sample has other DNA sequences that encode this CDR3 too. This chain links TRBV6-5 with TRBJ2-3, with 8 bases that match TRBD2. This CDR3 spans 14 amino acids. The germline V gene encodes CDR1 MNHEY and CDR2 SVGAGI. With 4 bases clipped from V and 2 bases from J, the junction kept 2 bases outside the gene matches. CDR3 DNA: TGTGCCAGCAGTTTAGCGGGGAACACAGATACGCAGTATTTT. The encoded protein is CASSLAGNTDTQYF.

The chain combines TRBV6-5 with TRBJ2-5; maybe TRBD1 (6 bases). V was cut by 7 bases and J by 2 bases, with 11 bases left in between. Germline V CDR1 and CDR2: MNHEY, SVGAGI. The CDR3 runs 13 residues. CDR3: CASTGQTQETQYF. The CDR3 bases are TGTGCCAGCACCGGACAGACTCAAGAGACCCAGTACTTC.

This clone was recorded a few times. The chain is built from TRBV10-2 and TRBJ1-5; TRBD1 matches 8 bases. The CDR3 is 13 residues long. With V trimmed by 6 bases and J by 4 bases, 2 bases remained unmatched. CDR1 and CDR2 from the germline V gene are WSHSY and SAAADI. CDR3 region: CASSGQGNQPQHF. CDR3 DNA: TGCGCCAGCAGCGGACAGGGAAATCAGCCCCAGCATTTT.

The chain is built from TRBV18 and TRBJ2-7; TRBD2 matches at 7 bases. Germline CDR1 KGHSH, CDR2 LQKENI. This CDR3 contains 18 residues. Trimming cost V 4 bases and J 6 bases; bases outside gene matches: 21. CDR3 sequence: CASSRGELGGRGPGEQYF. The CDR3 DNA reads TGTGCCAGCTCACGCGGCGAGTTGGGCGGGAGAGGGCCTGGCGAGCAGTACTTC.

This chain connects TRBV4-1 to TRBJ2-2, with D hard to call. Trimming cost V 1 base and J 4 bases, with 10 bases left between them. The CDR3 runs 15 residues. CDR1 MGHRA and CDR2 YSYEKL come from the germline V gene. The CDR3 sequence: CASSQGAVGTGELFF. Here the CDR3 DNA reads TGCGCCAGCAGCCAAGGCGCGGTGGGCACCGGGGAGCTGTTTTTT.

The chain recombines TRBV7-3 with TRBJ2-1; 7 bases are a match to TRBD1. The J segment lost 14 bases and the V segment lost 5 bases, leaving 12 bases of the junction unmatched. Germline CDR1 and CDR2: SGHTA and FQGTGA. The CDR3 spans 13 residues. The CDR3 here is CASSLSEGTAKFF. The CDR3 nucleotides are TGTGCCAGCAGCCTCTCTGAAGGGACAGCGAAGTTCTTC.

The chain combines TRBV4-3 with TRBJ1-2; 7 positions match TRBD1. From germline, CDR1 is LGHNA and CDR2 YSLEER. The CDR3 covers 14 residues. The V gene end was trimmed by 3 bases and the J gene end by 8 bases; junction bases not matched to a gene: 9. The CDR3 spells CASSQATGTEGYTF. CDR3 nucleotides: TGCGCCAGCAGCCAGGCCACCGGGACAGAGGGCTACACCTTC.

This rearrangement joins TRBV3-1 (or the pseudogene TRBV3-2) to TRBJ2-2, with D tentatively TRBD2 (5 bases). V lost 7 bases and J 2 bases, leaving 11 bases between the germline ends. Germline V CDR1 and CDR2: LGHDT, YNNKEL (reference sequence). The CDR3 runs to 14 residues. This CDR3 reads CASTRTPNTGELFF. Here the CDR3 DNA reads TGTGCCAGCACACGGACTCCTAACACCGGGGAGCTGTTTTTT.

The chain employs TRBV18 and TRBJ2-2, with 11 nucleotides matching TRBD2. The CDR3 has 16 amino acids. With V trimmed by 3 bases and J by 2 bases, 2 bases remained unmatched. Germline-derived CDR1 and CDR2 are KGHSH and LQKENI. The CDR3 loop reads CASSPRLAGNTGELFF. The CDR3 DNA reads TGTGCCAGCTCACCCAGACTAGCGGGAAACACCGGGGAGCTGTTTTTT.

This clone has just a few counts. V gene TRBV28 combines with J gene TRBJ1-5, with D perhaps TRBD1 (6 bases). Trimming took off 7 bases at V and 2 bases at J, with 18 bases between the two ends. This CDR3 spans 16 amino acids. CDR1 MDHEN and CDR2 SYDVKM come from the germline V gene. The CDR3 is CASTPGGSGGNQPQHF. CDR3 nucleotide sequence: TGTGCCAGCACCCCGGGAGGCTCAGGGGGCAATCAGCCCCAGCATTTT. Variable domain in full (rest from reference TRBV28 and TRBJ1-5): DVKVTQSSRYLVKRTGEKVFLECVQDMDHENMFWYRQDPGLGLRLIYFSYDVKMKEKGDIPEGYSVSREKKERFSLILESASTNQTSMYLCASTPGGSGGNQPQHFGDGTRLSIL.